This passage covers 16 T cell receptor beta chains from one sample sequenced in a study of T cell responses to AZD1222 COVID-19 vaccine. Method: immunoSEQ multiplex PCR; TCRdb's copy keeps in-frame clones and lacks some. The sample lists just over 150,000 clones, 90% seen once, with approximately 1.4% in the top ten. Sequenced here: peripheral blood, sampled 28 days after the second AZD1222 dose. These receptors originate from an adult who received the AZD1222 COVID-19 vaccine.

The chain employs TRBV15 and TRBJ2-1; no firm D call. The CDR3 loop spans 14 amino acids. V gave up 1 base and J gave up 6 bases, with 10 bases separating them. Germline-derived CDR1 and CDR2 are LNHNV and YYDKDF (reference sequence). The CDR3 loop is CATSRVEAGNEQFF. DNA of the CDR3: TGTGCCACCAGCAGAGTTGAGGCCGGCAATGAGCAGTTCTTC.

The V call is TRBV9, the J call TRBJ2-7; possible D gene TRBD2, 5 bases. The V end was cut by 3 bases, the J end by 4 bases, with 8 bases between. This CDR3 has 12 amino acids. Germline CDR1 and CDR2: SGDLS and YYNGEE. In nucleotides, the CDR3 is TGTGCCAGCAGCGGCGAGGGTTACGAGCAGTACTTC. Translation gives CASSGEGYEQYF. Full variable domain (outside the CDR3, taken from reference TRBV9 and TRBJ2-7): DSGVTQTPKHLITATGQRVTLRCSPRSGDLSVYWYQQSLDQGLQFLIQYYNGEERAKGNILERFSAQQFPDLHSELNLSSLELGDSALYFCASSGEGYEQYFGPGTRLTVT.

This chain uses TRBV2 with TRBJ1-1; D is perhaps TRBD1 (5 bases). The germline gives CDR1 SNHLY, CDR2 FYNNEI. The V gene lost 4 bases and the J gene lost 6 bases, with 6 bases spanning the gap. This CDR3 is 11 amino acids long. This chain's CDR3 is CASSGQSEAFF. The CDR3, as DNA: TGTGCCAGCAGTGGACAGTCTGAAGCTTTCTTT.

V is TRBV3-1 (or the pseudogene TRBV3-2) and J is TRBJ1-3; D is uncertain. This CDR3 contains 17 residues. The V and J ends lost 1 base and 0 bases respectively, with 13 bases between them. CDR1 is LGHDT and CDR2 is YNNKEL in the germline V gene (reference sequence). Here the CDR3 DNA reads TGTGCCAGCAGCCAAGCCTTTCTGGCAGCCTCTGGAAACACCATATATTTT. Protein: CASSQAFLAASGNTIYF.

J is TRBJ1-2 and V is TRBV9; 7 bases align to TRBD1. Germline CDR1 reads SGDLS; CDR2 reads YYNGEE. The CDR3 covers 14 residues. J was trimmed by 5 bases and V by 2 bases; bases with no gene match: 6. The CDR3 reads CASSVEGQSYGYTF. CDR3 coding DNA: TGTGCCAGCAGCGTGGAGGGACAGTCATATGGCTACACCTTC. The whole variable domain, filled in from reference TRBV9 and TRBJ1-2, reads DSGVTQTPKHLITATGQRVTLRCSPRSGDLSVYWYQQSLDQGLQFLIQYYNGEERAKGNILERFSAQQFPDLHSELNLSSLELGDSALYFCASSVEGQSYGYTFGSGTRLTVV.

J is TRBJ1-2 and V is TRBV15; D is perhaps TRBD1 (6 bases). The germline gives CDR1 LNHNV, CDR2 YYDKDF (reference sequence). With 3 bases removed from V and 5 bases from J, the gap between germline ends came to 7 bases. The CDR3 covers 12 residues. The CDR3 spells CATSRTGYGYTF. The CDR3 coding sequence is TGTGCCACCAGCAGGACAGGTTATGGCTACACCTTC.

The V gene is TRBV4-1, the J gene TRBJ1-2; a weak D match, TRBD1 (6 bases). Between the trimmed V and J ends, which lost 2 bases and 4 bases, there was a span of 17 bases. The germline gives CDR1 MGHRA, CDR2 YSYEKL. The CDR3 covers 16 residues. CDR3 nucleotides: TGCGCCAGCAGCCAACCAACTACCGGGGGCGGCTATGGCTACACCTTC. Protein: CASSQPTTGGGYGYTF.

This chain links TRBV5-8 with TRBJ2-1; 15 nucleotides line up with TRBD2. Germline assignment: CDR1 SGHTS and CDR2 YDEGEE. The CDR3 has 15 amino acids. J lost 7 bases, V lost 5 bases, and 4 bases had no gene match. CDR3 residues: CASRAGTSGRNEQFF. The CDR3 DNA is TGTGCCAGCAGGGCCGGGACTAGCGGGAGGAATGAGCAGTTCTTC.

The rearrangement uses TRBV19 and TRBJ2-5; D gene uncertain. CDR1 is LNHDA and CDR2 is SQIVND in the germline V gene (reference sequence). V was clipped by 3 bases and J by 5 bases, with 19 bases between them. The CDR3 is 16 amino acids. CDR3 protein: CASSIWAPGLLETQYF. CDR3 coding DNA: TGTGCCAGTAGTATCTGGGCACCCGGGCTGCTGGAGACCCAGTACTTC.

The chain joins TRBV6-5 to TRBJ2-1; TRBD2 matches 8 bases. This CDR3 spans 15 amino acids. Trimming removed 2 bases from V and 3 bases from J; junction bases left unmatched: 3. Germline assignment: CDR1 MNHEY and CDR2 SVGAGI. Here the CDR3 reads CASSYSGGIYNEQFF. The CDR3 bases are TGTGCCAGCAGTTACAGCGGGGGCATCTACAATGAGCAGTTCTTC.

This clone was seen only once. J is TRBJ1-5 and V is TRBV27; perhaps TRBD1 as D (5 bases). The CDR3 is 17 amino acids. Germline lookup yields CDR1 MNHEY and CDR2 SMNVEV (reference sequence). The V end lost 5 bases, the J end lost 1 base, and 18 bases lay between the germline ends. CDR3: CASSLRGPQGSNQPQHF. CDR3 sequence (DNA): TGTGCCAGCAGTCTAAGGGGACCCCAAGGAAGCAATCAGCCCCAGCATTTT.

This chain uses TRBV18 with TRBJ2-5, with 7 bases aligning to TRBD1. With 5 bases clipped from V and 4 bases from J, the junction kept 7 bases outside the gene matches. The CDR3 spans 14 residues. The germline CDR1 and CDR2 sequences are KGHSH and LQKENI. The CDR3: CASSETGVGETQYF. DNA of the CDR3: TGTGCCAGCTCAGAAACAGGGGTGGGAGAGACCCAGTACTTC.

The V call is TRBV7-9, the J call TRBJ2-2, with D tentatively TRBD2 (5 bases). The germline V gene has CDR1 SEHNR and CDR2 FQNEAQ (reference sequence). The CDR3 covers 16 residues. Trimming took off 2 bases at V and 3 bases at J, with 13 bases between the two ends. The CDR3 sequence: CASSLFLWRDTGELFF. The CDR3 bases are TGTGCCAGCAGCTTATTTCTCTGGCGGGACACCGGGGAGCTGTTTTTT.

The rearrangement links TRBV28 to TRBJ2-1; D unclear. The V gene's germline CDR1 is MDHEN and CDR2 SYDVKM. Trimming pared 4 bases from V and 8 bases from J, leaving 6 bases between. CDR3 length: 11 amino acids. The CDR3 DNA follows: TGTGCCAGCAGTTCGCTAGATGAGCAGTTCTTC. Translated: CASSSLDEQFF.

The chain couples TRBV27 to TRBJ1-2, with 9 bases that match TRBD1. V trimming: 5 bases; J trimming: 2 bases; junction bases outside the gene matches: 9. Germline-derived CDR1 and CDR2 are MNHEY and SMNVEV (reference sequence). This CDR3 spans 16 amino acids. Here the CDR3 reads CASSAMNRGRNYGYTF. The DNA for the CDR3 is TGTGCCAGCAGTGCAATGAACAGGGGGCGGAACTATGGCTACACCTTC.

V usage is TRBV2 and J usage is TRBJ2-1; D call uncertain. V shed 6 bases and J shed 3 bases, with 6 bases lying between them. Germline assignment: CDR1 SNHLY and CDR2 FYNNEI. The CDR3 covers 12 residues. CDR3 in DNA: TGTGCCAGCAGGCCTAACTACAATGAGCAGTTCTTC. This encodes CASRPNYNEQFF.